This record concerns one TCR beta chain sequence. The record originates from a study of blood T cell repertoires in COVID-19. Study summary: Material from acute and convalescent COVID-19 was sourced from the United States, Italy and Spain.

Patients from Seattle were sampled longitudinally, starting during active infection. Original processing methods: It was from reference gene primer amplification that nucleated cell counts were estimated. Generated by immunoSEQ multiplex PCR, the TCRdb table keeps only in-frame clones and is missing some. The V and J calls and clone size were taken over from that table, and D and trimming were inferred from the DNA. This sample has fewer than 65,000 clones, with over 80% found just once. The CDR3 totals 15 residues. Looked up from germline, CDR1 is SEHNR and CDR2 is FQNEAQ (reference sequence). The ends lost 5 bases at V and 3 bases at J; junction bases unmatched: 10.

J is TRBJ2-7 and V is TRBV7-9, with 7 bases lining up with TRBD1. The clonotype comes from a man aged 25 to 45 with COVID-19, enrolled during active disease. Sequences were obtained from peripheral blood. The chain's CDR3 is CASSPRQGMNYEQYF. The CDR3 DNA follows: TGTGCCAGCAGCCCCCGACAGGGTATGAACTACGAGCAGTACTTC. The full variable domain, completed using reference TRBV7-9 and TRBJ2-7, is DTGVSQNPRHKITKRGQNVTFRCDPISEHNRLYWYRQTLGQGPEFLTYFQNEAQLEKSRLLSDRFSAERPKGSFSTLEIQRTEQGDSAMYLCASSPRQGMNYEQYFGPGTRLTVT.